The clone carrying this T cell receptor (beta chain) is deemed medium-sized. The length of the CDR3 is 15 residues. Per germline, CDR1 SNHLY and CDR2 FYNNEI. Germline trimming cut 2 bases from V and 4 bases from J; bases unmatched to any gene: 5. The sample originates from a study of tumor-infiltrating lymphocytes in oesophageal squamous cell carcinoma. TCRdb ran MiXCR on the PCR reads and lists one entry per CDR3 protein. Of roughly 14,000 distinct CDR3 sequences in the sample, 45% to 50% were seen once. The origin of this receptor is a male donor with esophageal squamous cell carcinoma. This chain connects TRBV2 to TRBJ2-3, with 8 bases that match TRBD2. Sequencing was carried out using blood. CDR3 protein: CASSERAGAPDTQYF. The CDR3, as DNA: TGTGCCAGCAGTGAAAGAGCGGGAGCTCCAGATACGCAGTATTTT.